The rows below give T cell receptor beta chains drawn from one sample of a study of blood T cell repertoires in COVID-19. Profiled with immunoSEQ multiplex PCR; TCRdb holds only in-frame clones, not every one. Of about 56,000 clones detected, 84% appear once; the ten largest clones hold approximately 12%. The sequencing input was peripheral blood. All receptors come from a woman of 80 years or more with acute or convalescent COVID-19. Both conserved end residues are part of each CDR3. The order of the fields is J gene, V gene, D gene, clone size, CDR3 DNA, CDR3 protein. The D gene is left open where the match is weak. Clone size, where shown, is once, few, many, or a class for clones that have expanded.

TRBJ2-5 TRBV25-1 TRBD1 . TGTGCCAGCAGTAAGACAGGGGGTCGAAGAGAGACCCAGTACTTC CASSKTGGRRETQYF
TRBJ2-7 TRBV14 . . TGTGCCAGCAGCCAACGGGACACCCACGAGCAGTACTTC CASSQRDTHEQYF
TRBJ1-2 TRBV7-9 TRBD1 . TGTGCCAGCAGCTTAGCAACAGGGGCGGAGGGCTACACCTTC CASSLATGAEGYTF
TRBJ2-1 TRBV19 TRBD2 . TGTGCCTCATCCGGGGGGGGCGCAGACTCCTACAATGAGCAGTTCTTC CASSGGGADSYNEQFF
TRBJ2-7 TRBV30 TRBD2 . TGTGCCTGGAGGAGGAGCGGGGGCACCTACGAGCAGTACTTC CAWRRSGGTYEQYF
TRBJ2-1 TRBV18 TRBD1 . TGTGCCAGCTCACCACCCGACAGGGACTCCTACAATGAGCAGTTCTTC CASSPPDRDSYNEQFF
TRBJ1-2 TRBV5-1 TRBD1 . TGCGCCAGCAGCCACGGACAGGGGAATGGTGGCTACACCTTC CASSHGQGNGGYTF
TRBJ1-2 TRBV7-9 TRBD1 . TGTGCCAGCAGCAAGGGGGCAGTGGGGTATGGCTACACCTTC CASSKGAVGYGYTF
TRBJ1-6 TRBV15 TRBD1 . TGTGCCACCAGCAGGACCGACAGGGCTTCACCCCTCCACTTT CATSRTDRASPLHF
TRBJ1-1 TRBV5-8 . . TGTGCCAGCAGCTTAACGAGTAACACTGAAGCTTTCTTT CASSLTSNTEAFF
TRBJ2-7 TRBV3-1/TRBV3-2 TRBD1 . TGTGCCAGCAGCCAGCGGACAGGAACCTACGAGCAGTACTTC CASSQRTGTYEQYF
TRBJ1-1 TRBV5-5 . . TGTGCCAGCAGCTTCCTACCCGACATTAACACTGAAGCTTTCTTT CASSFLPDINTEAFF
TRBJ1-2 TRBV6-5 TRBD1 . TGTGCCAGCAGTAGACAGGGATACTATGGCTACACCTTC CASSRQGYYGYTF
TRBJ1-3 TRBV5-1 TRBD1 once TGCGCCAGCAGCCCGGGACAGGGGGTAGGGATTGGAAACACCATATATTTT CASSPGQGVGIGNTIYF
TRBJ2-3 TRBV19 . once TGTGCCAGTACCACCACAGGGTCCTCCACAGATACGCAGTATTTT CASTTTGSSTDTQYF
TRBJ1-1 TRBV12-3/TRBV12-4 TRBD1 few TGTGCCAGCACCACGACAGGGCTCACTGAAGCTTTCTTT CASTTTGLTEAFF
TRBJ2-6 TRBV7-6 . once TGTGCCAGCAGCCGAACAGGGTCTGGGGCCAACGTCCTGACTTTC CASSRTGSGANVLTF
TRBJ1-6 TRBV27 TRBD1 . TGTGCCAGCAGTTCGGCCGGGACAGGGGAAAATTCACCCCTCCACTTT CASSSAGTGENSPLHF
TRBJ2-7 TRBV3-1/TRBV3-2 . . TGTGCCAGCAGCCAATCGAGAAACGAGCAGTACTTC CASSQSRNEQYF